The 15 T cell receptor beta chains in this list originate from one sample, sequenced in a study of blood T cell repertoires in COVID-19 (dated by TCRdb to about 2020). The library was made by the immunoSEQ multiplex PCR assay. TCRdb obtained this table from immuneACCESS and retained in-frame rearrangements with V and J assigned. These tables miss some clones; where compared with another copy, unresolved V genes account for less than half of the shortfall, and the remainder is unexplained. This sample holds a few hundred thousand clones; roughly nine tenths were observed only once. 3.5% to 5% of the sample belongs to the ten largest clones. The specimen sequenced was peripheral blood. All receptors come from a woman aged 40-49 years who had recovered from COVID-19.

The chain combines TRBV18 with TRBJ2-1; 11 bases line up with TRBD2. The CDR3 runs 16 residues. Germline assignment: CDR1 KGHSH and CDR2 LQKENI. V trimming: 5 bases; J trimming: 3 bases; junction bases outside the gene matches: 6. The DNA for the CDR3 is TGTGCCAGCTCAGCTAGCGGGAGGTCCGTCTACAATGAGCAGTTCTTC. Translating it yields CASSASGRSVYNEQFF.

The chain combines TRBV28 with TRBJ1-1; no definite D call. Trimming removed 3 bases at V and 0 bases at J, with 5 bases between. Germline loops: CDR1 MDHEN, CDR2 SYDVKM. The CDR3 consists of 13 residues. The CDR3 nucleotides are TGTGCCAGCAGTTTGAGAATGAACACTGAAGCTTTCTTT. Translated: CASSLRMNTEAFF.

This chain's CDR3 is CASSVDRAPAGELFF. In DNA, the CDR3 is TGCGCCAGCAGCGTGGACAGGGCTCCGGCCGGGGAGCTGTTTTTT. The chain links TRBV5-1 to TRBJ2-2; TRBD1 aligns across 8 bases. This CDR3 spans 15 amino acids. Germline CDR1 SGHRS, CDR2 YFSETQ. V shed 4 bases, J shed 6 bases, and the junction held 8 bases outside the gene matches. Full variable domain (rest looked up from reference TRBV5-1 and TRBJ2-2): KAGVTQTPRYLIKTRGQQVTLSCSPISGHRSVSWYQQTPGQGLQFLFEYFSETQRNKGNFPGRFSGRQFSNSRSEMNVSTLELGDSALYLCASSVDRAPAGELFFGEGSRLTVL.

The V call is TRBV9, the J call TRBJ2-3; 8 nucleotides align to TRBD1. CDR1 is SGDLS and CDR2 is YYNGEE in the germline V gene. This CDR3 contains 13 residues. J was trimmed by 11 bases and V by 3 bases; bases with no gene match: 8. As DNA, the CDR3 is TGTGCCAGCAGCGCCGGCACAGGGGGTGGGCAGTATTTT. This sequence encodes CASSAGTGGGQYF.

J is TRBJ2-7 and V is TRBV30; a weak D match, TRBD2 (5 bases). The CDR3 totals 14 residues. Between the trimmed V and J ends, which lost 3 bases and 0 bases, there was a span of 12 bases. Looked up from germline, CDR1 is GTSNPN and CDR2 is SVGIG (reference sequence). The CDR3 sequence: CAWSTGSSSYEQYF. The CDR3 DNA follows: TGTGCCTGGAGCACGGGGTCGAGCTCCTACGAGCAGTACTTC.

V and J are TRBV19 and TRBJ1-1; D perhaps matches TRBD1 (6 bases). Trimming left V 3 bases short and J 5 bases short, with 13 bases between. Germline V CDR1 and CDR2: LNHDA, SQIVND (reference sequence). CDR3 size: 14 residues. CDR3 sequence: CASSMVGARTEAFF. The CDR3 DNA reads TGTGCCAGTAGTATGGTGGGGGCGCGTACTGAAGCTTTCTTT.

The chain has TRBV24-1 and TRBJ1-1, with D perhaps matching TRBD1 (6 bases). The CDR3 length is 14 residues. Trimming removed 6 bases at V and 2 bases at J, with 12 bases between. From germline, CDR1 is KGHDR and CDR2 SFDVKD. This CDR3 reads CATSPAGDNTEAFF. The CDR3 coding sequence is TGTGCCACCAGTCCGGCAGGGGACAACACTGAAGCTTTCTTT.

The chain joins TRBV6-5 to TRBJ1-3; D unclear. Trimming removed 2 bases from V and 7 bases from J, with 9 bases in between. This CDR3 contains 13 residues. Germline CDR1 reads MNHEY; CDR2 reads SVGAGI. The CDR3 DNA reads as TGTGCCAGCAGTTACGGAGGGCGGAACACCATATATTTT. Protein product: CASSYGGRNTIYF.

V usage is TRBV4-3 and J usage is TRBJ2-2; 8 nucleotides align to TRBD2. V lost 2 bases and J lost 0; bases outside the gene matches: 8. The CDR3 consists of 18 residues. Germline CDR1 LGHNA, CDR2 YSLEER. CDR3 sequence reads: CASSQSPIAGTNTGELFF. DNA of the CDR3: TGCGCCAGCAGCCAATCCCCGATAGCGGGGACGAACACCGGGGAGCTGTTTTTT.

The chain couples TRBV19 to TRBJ2-7; no definite D call. CDR3 length: 15 residues. Germline CDR1 is LNHDA and CDR2 is SQIVND (reference sequence). V lost 6 bases and J 0 bases, leaving 15 bases between the germline ends. CDR3 residues: CASSDEQDNSYEQYF. The CDR3 coding sequence is TGTGCCAGTAGCGACGAGCAGGATAACTCCTACGAGCAGTACTTC.

The rearrangement links TRBV20-1 to TRBJ2-5, with TRBD2 as a possible D gene (5 bases). Trimming removed 3 bases from V and 7 bases from J, with 15 bases in between. Germline CDR1 DFQATT, CDR2 SNEGSKA (reference sequence). The CDR3 extends over 13 amino acids. This chain's CDR3 is CSASNSQLGTQYF. The CDR3 region has the DNA TGCAGTGCTAGTAATTCTCAACTAGGGACCCAGTACTTC.

As DNA, the CDR3 is TGTGCCAGCAGCTTATCTAGCGGGGGGGCCTACGAGCAGTACTTC. Translating it yields CASSLSSGGAYEQYF. The V and J genes are TRBV7-3 and TRBJ2-7; TRBD2 matches at 12 bases. With V trimmed by 2 bases and J by 2 bases, 1 base remained unmatched. The CDR3 sequence is 15 residues long. Looked up from germline, CDR1 is SGHTA and CDR2 is FQGTGA.

The chain employs TRBV23-1 and TRBJ1-6, with TRBD1 identical over 9 bases. TRBV23-1 carries the ORF label, with uncertain function. The CDR3 contains 19 residues. J lost 9 bases, V lost 2 bases, and 17 bases had no gene match. CDR3 loop: CASSQPIRLPGTGSSPLHF. CDR3 in DNA: TGCGCCAGCAGTCAACCTATCAGGTTACCTGGGACAGGGAGTTCACCCCTCCACTTT.

This clone was observed a handful of times. J is TRBJ2-5 and V is TRBV15, with 7 bases aligning to TRBD1. The CDR3 is 15 residues long. The germline V gene encodes CDR1 LNHNV and CDR2 YYDKDF (reference sequence). Trimming at V came to 2 bases and at J to 1 base, leaving 4 bases not matched to a gene. In DNA form, the CDR3 reads TGTGCCACCAGCAGAACTACAGGGGCCCAAGAGACCCAGTACTTC. Its protein is CATSRTTGAQETQYF.

The chain links TRBV25-1 to TRBJ1-1, with 7 bases aligning to TRBD1. The CDR3 loop spans 13 amino acids. Losses at the gene ends were 6 bases for V and 3 bases for J; bases not matched to a gene: 4. Germline lookup yields CDR1 MGHDK and CDR2 SYGVNS. As DNA, the CDR3 is TGTGCCAGCAGGTTTACAGGGGACACTGAAGCTTTCTTT. It translates to CASRFTGDTEAFF.